The clone carrying this T cell receptor (beta chain) occurred a few times. The entry originates in a study of blood T cell repertoires in COVID-19. Looking at the study overall: The United States, Italy and Spain supplied acute and convalescent COVID-19 samples. Sources were T cells, B-cell-depleted T cells, or PBMCs; the material itself was cDNA or gDNA.

The CDR3 contains 14 residues. The germline gives CDR1 LNHDA, CDR2 SQIVND (reference sequence). The V and J ends lost 3 bases and 2 bases respectively, with 11 bases between them. Original data processing: Estimated nucleated cell counts came from reference gene primer amplification. Method: immunoSEQ multiplex PCR; TCRdb's copy keeps in-frame clones and lacks some. The V and J calls and clone size are taken from that table; D and trimming were inferred from the DNA. Among about 26,000 clones, 90% were seen once, and the ten largest hold approximately 1.7%. Sequencing was done on a sample of peripheral blood. The gene calls are TRBV19 and TRBJ2-7; maybe TRBD2 (5 bases). This TCR derives from a woman in her sixties or seventies with active COVID-19. CDR3 sequence reads: CASSIRAGPYEQYF. DNA for the CDR3: TGTGCCAGTAGTATCCGGGCGGGCCCCTACGAGCAGTACTTC.